The TCR beta chain under discussion was sequenced for a study of cytomegalovirus exposure and HLA in healthy donors (TCRdb year 2017). For context, the study as a whole: According to an earlier analysis of 587 of the donors, 150 million to 200 million T cells yielded over 90 million unique TCR beta sequences and approximately 300 Gb of sequence data. The number of typed donors differed by locus: 629-630 for A, B, C, DRB1 and DQB1; approximately 530 for DQA1; approximately 600 for DPA1; and some 470 for DPB1. All discovery cohort repertoires had been generated using a single sequencing platform. An earlier analysis of approximately 500 of the donors applied high-throughput TCR beta sequencing to assess whether each TCR beta V gene segment acted as functional or pseudogenic. Among roughly 370 genotyped donors of the cohort, an average of around 240,000 unique TCR beta nucleotide sequences were sequenced per donor, roughly 18% of them non-productive. Of the 398 genotyped donors, over 65% fell in the genetic ancestry cluster associated with self-reported Caucasian donors. The aim of the study was to test whether cataloging public T cell receptors could identify signatures of past pathogen exposure. The T cell repertoires of several hundred subjects were profiled by immunosequencing and related to cytomegalovirus serostatus. The study combined high-throughput TCR immunosequencing, statistical association of individual TCRs with disease status, and machine learning to predict cytomegalovirus infection status. A separate validation cohort of roughly 130 different subjects was used in addition to the approximately 670-subject first cohort. A later analysis re-examined previously published TCR beta repertoires from 500 to 700 donors and added high-resolution HLA genotyping to investigate patterns of TCR occurrence. Donor age, sex, ethnicity and CMV serostatus were compiled alongside the repertoire data. Roughly five DR-DQ haplotypes were treated as single units for association and clustering because of strong linkage in the cohort. An early release covering more than 500 HLA-typed donors comprised about 290 gigabases of sequencing data and about 90 million unique TCR sequences. HLA typing included class I and class II loci at four-digit resolution. Rather than drawing on any new phenotypic data, the later analysis identified candidate immune exposures from TCR beta sequences and the way those sequences occurred across donors. Genome-wide SNP genotypes for about 65% of the roughly 670 donors were used in a later genetic analysis, which treated that subset as a discovery cohort.

Study-level results and caveats: In a later analysis, HLA-associated TCR beta chains were found to be more clonally expanded and to have lower generation probabilities than equally common non-associated chains. The sequencing pipeline was judged likely to have produced a cluster of highly shared sequence variants as a technical artifact. A later analysis found that TCR association rates varied across HLA loci, with DRB1 alleles showing the most associated TCRs and HLA-C alleles the fewest. The 87-base-pair reads could not distinguish some IMGT-functional V segments, including TRBV6-2 and TRBV6-3, so those segments were excluded. Several of the top co-occurrence clusters appeared to be linked to parvovirus B19, influenza, CMV and Epstein-Barr virus, according to a later analysis. In vitro tests confirmed that three of the cytomegalovirus-associated TCR beta chains recognize cytomegalovirus antigens. The study listed 164 TCR beta chains as associated with cytomegalovirus. The authors suggested that the approach could potentially be generalized to other disease states and immunological phenotypes. The cohort was sequenced for TCR beta chains only, and without alpha or paired-chain data the features that could be detected were limited. Linkage disequilibrium might explain the correlated functional status among segregating V segments, but an unknown experimental factor could not be excluded. Because HLA typing was unavailable for some donors at each locus, only the typed subset was used in association tests. At a false discovery rate of 0.05, a later analysis linked around 15,000 TCR beta sequences to specific HLA alleles. When HLA alleles, especially DR and DQ, strongly co-occurred, TCR associations were difficult to assign to individual alleles. Most TCR sequences were seen in very few donors, while some public TCRs were found in many individuals. For the cohort, immune exposure information was limited to CMV serostatus. An association between a missense DCLRE1C variant and V-gene and J-gene trimming of TCR beta chains was found in a later genetic analysis and replicated in an independent cohort. The presence/absence analyses assumed that sequencing depth was roughly uniform across donors, and that assumption may not be true. According to a later genetic analysis, donors in an Asian-associated ancestry cluster had fewer N-insertions in productive TCRs than the approximately 670-donor mean. Because counts were too low, seventeen rarely observed V segments, including chromosome 9 orphons, were left out of the earlier analysis of some 640 of the donors. A further reported finding was that TCR beta sequences accurately predicted the HLA-A and HLA-B alleles for most subjects in the first cohort. Broadly in line with IMGT annotations, most TCR beta V segments showed up in productive rearrangements about 87% or about 30% of the time in an earlier analysis of several hundred of the donors. The classifier was reported to diagnose cytomegalovirus status with high specificity and sensitivity in both the original and validation cohorts. In a later analysis, most CMV-associated TCR beta chains were found to appear HLA-restricted, with HLA associations seemingly driven largely by CMV exposure.

The cohort comprised 666 healthy bone marrow donors. At the time of sampling, every cohort member was nominally healthy, though immune exposures that went unrecorded were likely present. The donor was CMV seronegative and belonged to the group of 352 seronegative cohort members. A peripheral blood sample was provided by each donor, and peripheral blood mononuclear cells were used for TCR beta sequencing. The Qiagen DNeasy Blood Extraction Kit was used to extract genomic DNA from the blood cell samples. Its CDR3 holds 15 amino acids, cysteine through phenylalanine. The DNA shown is the 45-base CDR3, in frame from base 1. V is trimmed back by 5 bases and J by 5 bases, and the junction contains 7 bases that no gene match accounts for. From the germline V gene, CDR1 is MNHEY and CDR2 is SVGAGI. The library came from the immunoSEQ multiplex PCR assay. For the multiplex PCR, a mixture combining 60 forward primers for TCR Vbeta segments and 13 reverse primers for TCR Jbeta segments was used. A multiplex PCR assay on genomic DNA amplified the CDR3 region of rearranged TCR beta genes. The Illumina HiSeq System was used to sequence the amplified TCR beta libraries as 87-base-pair reads. In the paper's pipeline: A later analysis counted approximately 84 million unique TCR beta chains across the 500 to 850 repertoires, and around 9.9 million of these chains were shared by at least two donors. A nearest-neighbor algorithm error-corrected the raw reads and collapsed the reads into unique sequences, merging closely related sequences to remove PCR and sequencing errors. V, D and J gene segments were assigned by aligning CDR3 sequences to IMGT reference sequences. For a sequence to be retained, at least a six-nucleotide match to both a V gene segment and a J gene segment was required. Rearrangements were called productive when the CDR3 lacked stop codons and stayed in frame with V and J; all others were non-productive. Following IMGT convention, CDR3 was defined as the stretch from the second conserved V-encoded cysteine up to the conserved J-encoded phenylalanine. The earlier analysis of some 600 of the donors excluded sequences that lacked an unambiguous match to a single V gene segment. An earlier analysis of a few hundred of the donors classified V segments as functional when productive rearrangements were above 56.7% and as segregating when the standard deviation between donors was above 5%. A statistical classification framework was developed to diagnose cytomegalovirus status using the catalog of TCR beta chain sequences. A later analysis assigned V and J genes by comparing TCR nucleotide sequences with IMGT/GENE-DB human TR gene sequences. The TCRdist pipeline was used in a later analysis to assign CDR3 sequences and most-parsimonious VDJ recombination scenarios. In a later analysis, each TCR beta chain was defined by its CDR3 amino acid sequence together with its V-gene family, and reads lacking a unique V-gene family were excluded. As a way to deal with suspected cross-contamination and a sequencing artifact, a later analysis dropped 450 to 600 nucleotide sequences that were highly shared and had low generation probability. In a later analysis, a clonal expansion index was calculated for each public chain from normalized within-repertoire ranks of inferred template counts. Generation probabilities in a later analysis came from a VDJ recombination model fitted to out-of-frame rearrangements, and those results were checked against IGoR. In a later analysis, hypergeometric tests were used to score TCR-TCR, TCR-HLA and TCR-CMV co-occurrence, with a repertoire-size bias correction applied to TCR pairs. A later analysis estimated false discovery rates by permuting HLA or CMV assignments 20 times. In a later analysis, co-occurring TCRs were grouped with DBSCAN, and TCRdist sequence similarity was added when clustering was performed within HLA-allele-positive subsets. For co-occurrence clustering, repertoires with fewer than 30,000 or more than 120,000 public chains were excluded, along with five repertoires with anomalous nucleotide sharing. TCRdb took this table from immuneACCESS and kept in-frame rearrangements with V and J called. Such tables lack part of the clones; where checked against another copy, unresolved V genes explain under half of the gap, and the rest is unexplained. V and J calls and clone size are given by that table; D and trimming were obtained from the DNA. The sample table contains tens of thousands of clones; only one count was recorded for about two thirds of them. The ten largest clones represent 8% to 10% of the sample.

As for this clone: Its antigen has not been determined. Within one base of it there is no much larger clone, and no base qualities were kept.

This TCR was recovered from a man aged 55 to 70 in good health and CMV-seronegative. The rearranged segments are TRBV6-5 and TRBJ1-2, with TRBD1 identical over 11 junction bases. Input material: PBMCs. CDR3 loop: CASSTSDRGLYGYTF. The DNA sequence is given as TGTGCCAGCAGTACATCGGACAGGGGGCTTTATGGCTACACCTTC.